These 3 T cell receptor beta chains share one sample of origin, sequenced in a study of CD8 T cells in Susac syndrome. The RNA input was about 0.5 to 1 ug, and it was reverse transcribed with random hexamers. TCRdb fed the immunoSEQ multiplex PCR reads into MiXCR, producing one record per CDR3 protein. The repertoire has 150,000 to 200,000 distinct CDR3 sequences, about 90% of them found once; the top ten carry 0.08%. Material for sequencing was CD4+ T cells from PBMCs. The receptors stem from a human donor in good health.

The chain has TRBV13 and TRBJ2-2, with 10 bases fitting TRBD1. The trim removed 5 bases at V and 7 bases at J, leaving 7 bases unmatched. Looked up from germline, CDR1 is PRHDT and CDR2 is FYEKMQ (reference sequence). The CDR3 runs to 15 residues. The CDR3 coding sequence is TGTGCCAGCAGCGACCGGGACAGGGGTGGCGGGGAGCTGTTTTTT. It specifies CASSDRDRGGGELFF.

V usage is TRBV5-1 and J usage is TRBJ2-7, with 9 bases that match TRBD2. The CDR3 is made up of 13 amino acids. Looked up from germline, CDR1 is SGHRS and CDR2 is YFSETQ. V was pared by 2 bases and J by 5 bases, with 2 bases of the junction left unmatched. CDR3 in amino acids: CASSFSGGDEQYF. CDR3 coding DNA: TGCGCCAGCAGCTTTAGCGGGGGAGACGAGCAGTACTTC.

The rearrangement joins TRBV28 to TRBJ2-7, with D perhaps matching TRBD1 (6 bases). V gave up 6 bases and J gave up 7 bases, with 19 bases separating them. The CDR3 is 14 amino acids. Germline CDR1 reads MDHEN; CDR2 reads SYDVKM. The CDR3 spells CASRRGGQKTEQYF. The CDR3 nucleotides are TGTGCCAGCAGGCGCGGTGGACAGAAGACTGAGCAGTACTTC.